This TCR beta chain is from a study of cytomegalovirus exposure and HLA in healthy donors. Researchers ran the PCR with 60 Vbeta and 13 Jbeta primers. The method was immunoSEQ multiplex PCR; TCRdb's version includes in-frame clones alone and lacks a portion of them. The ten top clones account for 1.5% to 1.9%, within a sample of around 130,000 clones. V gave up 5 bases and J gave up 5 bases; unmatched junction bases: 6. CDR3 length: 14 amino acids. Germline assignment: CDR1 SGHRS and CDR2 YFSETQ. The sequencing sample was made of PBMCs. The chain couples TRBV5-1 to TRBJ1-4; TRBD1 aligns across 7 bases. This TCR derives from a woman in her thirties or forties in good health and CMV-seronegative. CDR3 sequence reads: CASRQGQQNEKLFF. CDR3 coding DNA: TGCGCCAGCAGACAGGGACAGCAGAATGAAAAACTGTTTTTT.